These T cell receptor beta chains were read from a single sample in a study of control samples from healthy donors and cancer patients. This table comes from immunoSEQ multiplex PCR, and its TCRdb copy is limited to in-frame clones, with some not included. The sample has 90,000 to 100,000 clones; approximately 90% are singletons. Sequenced material: blood. The receptors shown here come from a woman aged 18-29 years in good health. Each CDR3 is given with its conserved first and last residue. D genes are given only for firm matches. Some rows mark clone size as missing; the rest say once, few, many or name a class of expanded clone.

d_call: .; v_call: TRBV19; clone_size: .; j_call: TRBJ2-5; cdr3_nt: TGTGCCAGTGGGGCGGGGGCGGTGACCCAGTACTTC; cdr3_aa: CASGAGAVTQYF
d_call: .; v_call: TRBV2; clone_size: .; j_call: TRBJ1-4; cdr3_nt: TGTGCCAGCAGTGAAGTCCGGAGGGACGAATCGCATGAAAAACTGTTTTTT; cdr3_aa: CASSEVRRDESHEKLFF
d_call: .; v_call: TRBV27; clone_size: .; j_call: TRBJ1-5; cdr3_nt: TGTGCCAGCAGTTACAGCCTTGGCGGCAATCAGCCCCAGCATTTT; cdr3_aa: CASSYSLGGNQPQHF
d_call: .; v_call: TRBV6-1; clone_size: .; j_call: TRBJ1-1; cdr3_nt: TGTGCCAGCAGTGAAGCAATGGTGAACACTGAAGCTTTCTTT; cdr3_aa: CASSEAMVNTEAFF
d_call: .; v_call: TRBV5-6; clone_size: .; j_call: TRBJ2-7; cdr3_nt: TGTGCCAGCAGCTTGTACAGGGCAGGAAGCGAGCAGTACTTC; cdr3_aa: CASSLYRAGSEQYF
d_call: .; v_call: TRBV5-4; clone_size: .; j_call: TRBJ1-6; cdr3_nt: TGTGCCAGCAGCCGCAGGTCTGGGGGGAGCTCCTATAATTCACCCCTCCACTTT; cdr3_aa: CASSRRSGGSSYNSPLHF
d_call: .; v_call: TRBV6-1; clone_size: .; j_call: TRBJ1-1; cdr3_nt: TGTGCCAGCAGTGATTCAGGATTGGAAGCTTTCTTT; cdr3_aa: CASSDSGLEAFF
d_call: .; v_call: TRBV6-5; clone_size: .; j_call: TRBJ1-6; cdr3_nt: TGTGCCAGCAGGTCAGGGAATTCACCCCTCCACTTT; cdr3_aa: CASRSGNSPLHF
d_call: .; v_call: TRBV29-1; clone_size: .; j_call: TRBJ2-6; cdr3_nt: TGCAGCGTTGAACTGCGGGACAGATCCTCTGGGGCCAACGTCCTGACTTTC; cdr3_aa: CSVELRDRSSGANVLTF
d_call: .; v_call: TRBV4-2; clone_size: .; j_call: TRBJ2-7; cdr3_nt: TGTGCCAGCAGCCAAGTCCCTAGGAGCTCCTACGAGCAGTACTTC; cdr3_aa: CASSQVPRSSYEQYF
d_call: TRBD2; v_call: TRBV19; clone_size: .; j_call: TRBJ2-5; cdr3_nt: TGTGCCAGTAGTACTAGGACGACTAGCGGGGGTTCTCAAGAGACCCAGTACTTC; cdr3_aa: CASSTRTTSGGSQETQYF
d_call: .; v_call: TRBV27; clone_size: .; j_call: TRBJ2-5; cdr3_nt: TGTGCCAGTGGGGGGGCGGAAGAGACCCAGTACTTC; cdr3_aa: CASGGAEETQYF
d_call: .; v_call: TRBV7-2; clone_size: .; j_call: TRBJ2-2; cdr3_nt: TGTGCCAGCAGCTTAGTCTCTGGCCTGAACACCGGGGAGCTGTTTTTT; cdr3_aa: CASSLVSGLNTGELFF
d_call: TRBD1; v_call: TRBV24-1; clone_size: .; j_call: TRBJ2-3; cdr3_nt: TGTGCCACCAGTGACAACCGGGACAGGGACTCATATACGCAGTATTTT; cdr3_aa: CATSDNRDRDSYTQYF
d_call: .; v_call: TRBV19; clone_size: .; j_call: TRBJ1-1; cdr3_nt: TGTGCCAGTAGTATAGGTGGAAACACTGAAGCTTTCTTT; cdr3_aa: CASSIGGNTEAFF
d_call: .; v_call: TRBV19; clone_size: .; j_call: TRBJ1-1; cdr3_nt: TGTGCCAGTAGTCCCGGACAGAAGAACACTGAAGCTTTCTTT; cdr3_aa: CASSPGQKNTEAFF
d_call: .; v_call: TRBV5-6; clone_size: .; j_call: TRBJ1-2; cdr3_nt: TGTGCCAGCAGCTTGTTGTCCGCGAGCGGCTACACCTTC; cdr3_aa: CASSLLSASGYTF
d_call: .; v_call: TRBV18; clone_size: .; j_call: TRBJ1-4; cdr3_nt: TGTGCCAGCTCACCAAATGGACAATTGACGATTGATGAGCTGTTTTTT; cdr3_aa: CASSPNGQLTIDELFF
d_call: .; v_call: TRBV18; clone_size: .; j_call: TRBJ1-5; cdr3_nt: TGTGCCAGCTCACCAAGTTTTGGGAGAAGCAATCAGCCCCAGCATTTT; cdr3_aa: CASSPSFGRSNQPQHF
d_call: TRBD1; v_call: TRBV19; clone_size: .; j_call: TRBJ1-5; cdr3_nt: TGTGCCAGTAAGACAGGGGCGGGCAATCAGCCCCAGCATTTT; cdr3_aa: CASKTGAGNQPQHF
d_call: TRBD1; v_call: TRBV11-2; clone_size: once; j_call: TRBJ1-2; cdr3_nt: TGTGCCAGCAGCCGGAAAGGGACAGTATCTGGCTACACCTTC; cdr3_aa: CASSRKGTVSGYTF
d_call: TRBD2; v_call: TRBV19; clone_size: .; j_call: TRBJ2-3; cdr3_nt: TGTGCCAGTAGTATACCTCTCCAGCGGGGGGGCGCGGATACGCAGTATTTT; cdr3_aa: CASSIPLQRGGADTQYF
d_call: .; v_call: TRBV13; clone_size: .; j_call: TRBJ2-7; cdr3_nt: TGTGCCAGCAGCGTAGAAAGGGGGGCCCCCTACGAGCAGTACTTC; cdr3_aa: CASSVERGAPYEQYF
d_call: TRBD1; v_call: TRBV28; clone_size: .; j_call: TRBJ2-5; cdr3_nt: TGTGCCAGCAGTTCGGGACAGGGTGACCAAGAGACCCAGTACTTC; cdr3_aa: CASSSGQGDQETQYF
d_call: .; v_call: TRBV2; clone_size: .; j_call: TRBJ2-4; cdr3_nt: TGTGCCAGCAGACTGGACCCTGCAAACATTCAGTACTTC; cdr3_aa: CASRLDPANIQYF
d_call: .; v_call: TRBV14; clone_size: .; j_call: TRBJ1-4; cdr3_nt: TGTGCCAGCAGCCAGGCCCGAGGGGAAAAACTGTTTTTT; cdr3_aa: CASSQARGEKLFF
d_call: TRBD1; v_call: TRBV29-1; clone_size: .; j_call: TRBJ2-1; cdr3_nt: TGCAGCGGGGGGGGACAGGGCTATGAGCAGTTCTTC; cdr3_aa: CSGGGQGYEQFF
d_call: TRBD1; v_call: TRBV9; clone_size: .; j_call: TRBJ1-1; cdr3_nt: TGTGCCAGCAGCGTAGACCCTGGACAGGGGAAGAGCACTGAAGCTTTCTTT; cdr3_aa: CASSVDPGQGKSTEAFF
d_call: .; v_call: TRBV6-1; clone_size: .; j_call: TRBJ1-5; cdr3_nt: TGTGCCAGCAGTGAAAGGACTCCTCTAGGGCCAAATCAGCCCCAGCATTTT; cdr3_aa: CASSERTPLGPNQPQHF
d_call: .; v_call: TRBV3-1/TRBV3-2; clone_size: once; j_call: TRBJ2-2; cdr3_nt: TGTGCCAGCAGCCAACAGGTGAACACCGGGGAGCTGTTTTTT; cdr3_aa: CASSQQVNTGELFF
d_call: TRBD1; v_call: TRBV25-1; clone_size: .; j_call: TRBJ1-2; cdr3_nt: TGTGCCAGCAGTGGGACAGGGACTGGCTACACCTTC; cdr3_aa: CASSGTGTGYTF
d_call: .; v_call: TRBV5-1; clone_size: .; j_call: TRBJ2-7; cdr3_nt: TGCGCCAGCAGCTTGGGGACAGCCGGCGAGCAGTACTTC; cdr3_aa: CASSLGTAGEQYF
d_call: .; v_call: TRBV19; clone_size: .; j_call: TRBJ1-1; cdr3_nt: TGTGCCAGTAGTAGTTCAGACACTGAAGCTTTCTTT; cdr3_aa: CASSSSDTEAFF
d_call: TRBD2; v_call: TRBV13; clone_size: once; j_call: TRBJ2-7; cdr3_nt: TGTGCCAGCAGCTTAGGGATAGGGAGGGACGAGCAGTACTTC; cdr3_aa: CASSLGIGRDEQYF
d_call: .; v_call: TRBV11-2; clone_size: .; j_call: TRBJ1-6; cdr3_nt: TGTGCCAGCAGCCTCGGGGCTGCCTATTCACCCCTCCACTTT; cdr3_aa: CASSLGAAYSPLHF
d_call: .; v_call: TRBV19; clone_size: .; j_call: TRBJ2-7; cdr3_nt: TGTGCCAGTAAACAGGGATACGAGCAGTACTTC; cdr3_aa: CASKQGYEQYF
d_call: TRBD2; v_call: TRBV5-1; clone_size: .; j_call: TRBJ2-7; cdr3_nt: TGCGCCAGCAGCTGGGGACTAGCGGGTTCGTACGAGCAGTACTTC; cdr3_aa: CASSWGLAGSYEQYF